This T cell receptor beta chain was profiled in a study of blood T cells in healthy people across ages. The total RNA that was extracted per sample amounted to at least 6 micrograms. Overall study findings and caveats: Any changes in expanded clonotypes were possibly confounded, as donor CMV status remained unknown.

There are 11 residues in the CDR3. Germline values: CDR1 MNHNY, CDR2 SVGAGI (reference sequence). The V end lost 5 bases, the J end lost 5 bases, and 4 bases lay between the germline ends. As regards this clonotype: As yet, its antigen is unknown.

Alongside a J-beta primer mix, a sample-barcoded 5' primer served in a second PCR lasting about 7 to 12 cycles. Each cDNA molecule carried a tag from a template-switch adaptor that contained 12 random nucleotides. TCRdb re-called the 5' RACE reads through MiXCR, storing one row per CDR3 protein. The sample includes some 780,000 distinct CDR3 sequences, about 56% of them seen just once. The chain recombines TRBV6-6 with TRBJ1-5; D not certain. The specimen was blood. The clonotype comes from a man in his forties or fifties in good health. The CDR3 DNA reads TGTGCCAGCAGTGGCGATCAGCCCCAGCATTTT. This translates into CASSGDQPQHF.